This TCR beta chain was documented in a study of cytomegalovirus exposure and HLA in healthy donors. Overall study: Both the roughly 120 validation repertoires and the 600 to 750 first-cohort repertoires used the same platform, as reported by a later analysis. Findings and limits, study-wide: Cytomegalovirus association was listed for approximately 150 TCR beta chains. Reports indicated that the classifier achieved high specificity and sensitivity in diagnosing cytomegalovirus status.

The protocol was immunoSEQ multiplex PCR, while the TCRdb copy is restricted to in-frame clones and leaves out a portion. The table has roughly 140,000 clones, approximately 91% seen once. The donors belonged to the approximately 120-subject validation cohort, separate from the approximately 700-subject first cohort. Of note for this clone: The antigen is not known.

This TCR was sampled from a woman under 30 in good health and CMV-seropositive. Input material: PBMCs.

The CDR3 DNA is TGTGCCAGCAGTGAGGACAGGGAATTGGATGAGCAGTTCTTC. It yields the protein CASSEDRELDEQFF. V is TRBV6-5 and J is TRBJ2-1, with TRBD1 identical over 8 bases. The V gene end was trimmed by 5 bases and the J gene end by 8 bases; junction bases not matched to a gene: 8. The CDR3 is made up of 14 amino acids. From germline, CDR1 is MNHEY and CDR2 SVGAGI.